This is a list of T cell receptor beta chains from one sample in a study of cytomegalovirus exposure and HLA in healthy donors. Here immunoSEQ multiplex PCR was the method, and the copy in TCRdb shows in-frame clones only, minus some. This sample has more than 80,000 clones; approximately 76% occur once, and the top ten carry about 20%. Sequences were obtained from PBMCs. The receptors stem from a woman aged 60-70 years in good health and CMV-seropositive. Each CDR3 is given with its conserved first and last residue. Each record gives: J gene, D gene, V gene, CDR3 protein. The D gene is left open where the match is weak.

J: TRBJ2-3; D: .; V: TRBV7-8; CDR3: CASSLVGGLTQYF
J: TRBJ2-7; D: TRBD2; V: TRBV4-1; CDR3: CASSQVAGGSTYEQYF
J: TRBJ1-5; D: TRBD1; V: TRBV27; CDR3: CASRGTGNNQPQHF
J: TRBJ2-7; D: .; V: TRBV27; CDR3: CASSLMQGIYEQYF
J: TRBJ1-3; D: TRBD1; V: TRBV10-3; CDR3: CATEDRAQGNTIYF
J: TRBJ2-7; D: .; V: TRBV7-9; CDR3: CSSSHPHIPEQYF
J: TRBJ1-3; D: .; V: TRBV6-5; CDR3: CASRRASGSGNTIYF
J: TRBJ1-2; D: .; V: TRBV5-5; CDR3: CASSLGLRGGSHGYTF
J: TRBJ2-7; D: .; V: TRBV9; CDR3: CASSVDGRGYEQYF
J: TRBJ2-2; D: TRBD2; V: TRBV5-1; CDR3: CASSLSGDTGELFF
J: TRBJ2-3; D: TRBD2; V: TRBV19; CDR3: CATELAGGANTQYF